Below, 5 T cell receptor beta chains from the same sample are listed, as sequenced in a study of lung T cells in sarcoidosis with Löfgren's syndrome. TCRdb ran MiXCR on the reads and lists one entry per CDR3 protein. This table holds tens of thousands of distinct CDR3 sequences, less than 25% found once. The sample was CD4+ T cells from PBMCs. Source of these receptors: a human donor with sarcoidosis (Löfgren's syndrome or another form), or a control subject (not recorded which).

Points on this clonotype: A read error may explain this, as a much larger clone is one base away. This chain joins TRBV18 and TRBJ2-7, with a weak D call TRBD1 (5 bases). The CDR3 runs 17 residues. Trimming removed 4 bases at V and 3 bases at J, with 22 bases between. Germline V gene data show CDR1 as KGHSH and CDR2 as LQKENI. The chain's CDR3 is CASSQAYTIGQGYEQYF. The CDR3 coding sequence is TGTGCCAGCTCACAGGCCTATACTATAGGGCAGGGCTACGAGCAGTACTTC.

The chain recombines TRBV29-1 with TRBJ2-3; TRBD2 is a possible D gene (5 bases). CDR1 and CDR2 (germline): SQVTM, ANQGSEA. The ends were cut back, 5 bases at V and 4 bases at J, with 13 bases in the middle. The CDR3 is 13 residues long. The CDR3 nucleotides read TGCAGCGTTTGTCGACTATCGTCAGATACGCAGTATTTT. Translating it yields CSVCRLSSDTQYF.

CDR3 residues: CASSRELTSAYEQYF. The DNA for the CDR3 is TGTGCCAGCTCGCGCGAACTGACATCAGCCTACGAGCAGTACTTC. The chain joins TRBV18 to TRBJ2-7; D gene ambiguous. Germline V gives CDR1 KGHSH, CDR2 LQKENI. The CDR3 has 15 residues. Trimming shortened V by 6 bases and J by 2 bases, and 17 bases separated the two germline ends.

This clonotype was seen a handful of times. This rearrangement joins TRBV20-1 to TRBJ2-1, with TRBD2 as a possible D gene (5 bases). Germline assignment: CDR1 DFQATT and CDR2 SNEGSKA (reference sequence). The V gene lost 3 bases and the J gene lost 8 bases, with 11 bases spanning the gap. The CDR3 has 12 residues. The CDR3 DNA is TGCAGTGCTAGCCTTACTAGAGATGAGCAGTTCTTC. The encoded protein is CSASLTRDEQFF.

This clonotype was counted at least ten times. The rearrangement links TRBV7-8 to TRBJ2-5; 12 positions match TRBD2. Germline values: CDR1 SGHVS, CDR2 FQNEAQ. There are 16 residues in the CDR3. V lost 4 bases and J lost 4; bases outside the gene matches: 7. Written as DNA, the CDR3 is TGTGCCAGCAGCTCATCGACTAGCGGGAGAGGAGAGACCCAGTACTTC. Protein product: CASSSSTSGRGETQYF.